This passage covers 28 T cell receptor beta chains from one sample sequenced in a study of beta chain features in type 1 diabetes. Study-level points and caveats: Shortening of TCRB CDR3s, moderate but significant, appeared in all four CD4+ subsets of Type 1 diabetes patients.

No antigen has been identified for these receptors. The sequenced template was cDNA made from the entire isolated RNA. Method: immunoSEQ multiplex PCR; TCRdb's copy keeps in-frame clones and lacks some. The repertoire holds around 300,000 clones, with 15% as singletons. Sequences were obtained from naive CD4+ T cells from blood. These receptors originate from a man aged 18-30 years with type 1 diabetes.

The DNA for the CDR3 is TGTGCCAGCATAAGGACGGGGGGTTATCAGCCCCAGCATTTT. Residues: CASIRTGGYQPQHF. The chain recombines TRBV27 with TRBJ1-5, with D perhaps TRBD1 (5 bases). The CDR3 loop spans 14 amino acids. CDR1 is MNHEY and CDR2 is SMNVEV in the germline V gene (reference sequence). V lost 7 bases to trimming and J lost 5 bases, with 15 bases between them.

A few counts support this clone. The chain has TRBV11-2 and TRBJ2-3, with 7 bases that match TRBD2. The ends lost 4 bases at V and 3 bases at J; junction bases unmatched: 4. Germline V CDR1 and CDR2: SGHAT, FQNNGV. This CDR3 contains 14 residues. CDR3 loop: CASSSFSGTDTQYF. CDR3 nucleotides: TGTGCCAGCAGCTCCTTTAGCGGGACAGATACGCAGTATTTT.

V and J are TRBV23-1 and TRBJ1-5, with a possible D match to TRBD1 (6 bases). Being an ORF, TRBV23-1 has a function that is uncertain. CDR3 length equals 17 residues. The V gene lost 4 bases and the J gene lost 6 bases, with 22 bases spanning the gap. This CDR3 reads CASSPVGQPHWGQPQHF. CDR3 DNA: TGCGCCAGCAGTCCTGTCGGACAGCCGCATTGGGGTCAGCCCCAGCATTTT.

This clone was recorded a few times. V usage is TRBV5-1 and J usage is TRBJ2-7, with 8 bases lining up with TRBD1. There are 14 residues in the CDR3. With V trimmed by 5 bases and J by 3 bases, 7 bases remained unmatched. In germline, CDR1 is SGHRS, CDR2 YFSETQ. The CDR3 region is CASRNDRGNYEQYF. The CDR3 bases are TGCGCCAGCAGAAACGACAGGGGCAACTACGAGCAGTACTTC.

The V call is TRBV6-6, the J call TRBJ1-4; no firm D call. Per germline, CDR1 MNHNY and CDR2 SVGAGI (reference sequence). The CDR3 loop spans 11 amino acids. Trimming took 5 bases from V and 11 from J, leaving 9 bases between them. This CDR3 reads CASSAVEKLFF. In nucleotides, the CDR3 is TGTGCCAGCAGTGCCGTAGAGAAACTGTTTTTT.

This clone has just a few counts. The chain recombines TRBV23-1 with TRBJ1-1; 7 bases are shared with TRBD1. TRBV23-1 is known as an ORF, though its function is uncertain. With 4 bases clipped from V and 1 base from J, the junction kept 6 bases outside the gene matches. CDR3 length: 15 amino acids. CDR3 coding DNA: TGCGCCAGCAGTCCCCGGGACAGTCCGAACACTGAAGCTTTCTTT. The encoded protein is CASSPRDSPNTEAFF.

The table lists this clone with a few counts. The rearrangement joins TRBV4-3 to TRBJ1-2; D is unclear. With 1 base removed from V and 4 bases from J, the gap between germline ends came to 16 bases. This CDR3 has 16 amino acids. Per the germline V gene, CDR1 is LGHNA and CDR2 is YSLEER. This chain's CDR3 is CASSQAWRQTPYGYTF. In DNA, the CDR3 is TGCGCCAGCAGCCAAGCTTGGCGACAAACCCCCTATGGCTACACCTTC.

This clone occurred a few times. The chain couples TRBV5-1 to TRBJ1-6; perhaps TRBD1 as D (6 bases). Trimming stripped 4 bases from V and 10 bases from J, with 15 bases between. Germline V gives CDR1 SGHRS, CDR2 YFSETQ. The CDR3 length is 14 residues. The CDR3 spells CASSGGGGPSPLHF. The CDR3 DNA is TGCGCCAGCAGCGGGGGAGGGGGTCCATCACCCCTCCACTTT.

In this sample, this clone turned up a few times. The DNA for the CDR3 is TGTGCCTGGAGTGACCTGGGAGGACCCTACGAGCAGTACTTC. Translating gives CAWSDLGGPYEQYF. V gene TRBV30 combines with J gene TRBJ2-7, with D perhaps TRBD2 (6 bases). Germline V gives CDR1 GTSNPN, CDR2 SVGIG (reference sequence). Trimming took off 1 base at V and 2 bases at J, with 12 bases between the two ends. The CDR3 contains 14 residues.

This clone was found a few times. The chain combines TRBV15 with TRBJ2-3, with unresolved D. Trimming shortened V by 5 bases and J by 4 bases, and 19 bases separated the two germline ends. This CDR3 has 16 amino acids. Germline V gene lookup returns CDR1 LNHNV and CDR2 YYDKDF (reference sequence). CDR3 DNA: TGTGCCACCAGCGGCCGATTCCACCTCGTATCAGATACGCAGTATTTT. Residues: CATSGRFHLVSDTQYF.

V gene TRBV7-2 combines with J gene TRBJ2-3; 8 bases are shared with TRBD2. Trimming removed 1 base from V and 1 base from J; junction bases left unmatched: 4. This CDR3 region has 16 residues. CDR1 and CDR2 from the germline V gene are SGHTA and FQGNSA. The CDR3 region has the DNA TGTGCCAGCAGCTTAGATTTACTAGCGGGCACAGATACGCAGTATTTT. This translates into CASSLDLLAGTDTQYF.

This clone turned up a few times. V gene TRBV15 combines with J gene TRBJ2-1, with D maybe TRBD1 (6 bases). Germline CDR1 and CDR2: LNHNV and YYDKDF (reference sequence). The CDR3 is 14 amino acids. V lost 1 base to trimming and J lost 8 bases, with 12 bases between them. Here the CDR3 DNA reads TGTGCCACCAGCAGAGCACAGGGTGTTGATGAGCAGTTCTTC. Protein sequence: CATSRAQGVDEQFF.

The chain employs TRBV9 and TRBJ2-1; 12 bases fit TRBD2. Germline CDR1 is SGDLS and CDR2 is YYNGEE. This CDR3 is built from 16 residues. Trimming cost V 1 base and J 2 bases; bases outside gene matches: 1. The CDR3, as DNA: TGTGCCAGCAGCGTAACTAGCGGGAGGACCTACAATGAGCAGTTCTTC. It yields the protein CASSVTSGRTYNEQFF.

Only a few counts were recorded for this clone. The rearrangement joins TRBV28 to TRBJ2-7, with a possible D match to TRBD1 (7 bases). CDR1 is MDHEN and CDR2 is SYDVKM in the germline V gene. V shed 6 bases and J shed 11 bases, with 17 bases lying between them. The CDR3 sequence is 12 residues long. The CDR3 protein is CASRTDREEKYF. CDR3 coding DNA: TGTGCCAGCAGGACCGACAGGGAGGAGAAGTACTTC.

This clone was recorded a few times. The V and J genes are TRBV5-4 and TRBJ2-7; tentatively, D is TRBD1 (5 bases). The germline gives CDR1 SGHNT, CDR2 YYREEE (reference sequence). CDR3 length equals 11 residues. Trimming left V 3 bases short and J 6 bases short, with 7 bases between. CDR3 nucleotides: TGTGCCAGCAGCTGGGGCTCCGAGCAGTACTTC. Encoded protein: CASSWGSEQYF.

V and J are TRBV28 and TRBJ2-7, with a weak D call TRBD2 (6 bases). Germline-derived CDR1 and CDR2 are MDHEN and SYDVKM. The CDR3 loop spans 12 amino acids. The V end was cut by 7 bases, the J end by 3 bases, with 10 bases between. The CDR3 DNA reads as TGTGCCAGCACATACGGGAGCTACGAGCAGTACTTC. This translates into CASTYGSYEQYF.

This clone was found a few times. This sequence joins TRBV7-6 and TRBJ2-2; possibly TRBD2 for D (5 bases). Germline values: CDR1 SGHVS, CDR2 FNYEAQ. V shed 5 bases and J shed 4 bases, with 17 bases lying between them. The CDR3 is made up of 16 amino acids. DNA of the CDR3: TGTGCCAGCAGCCTGGCGCCGGAGGTCAGCACCGGGGAGCTGTTTTTT. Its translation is CASSLAPEVSTGELFF.

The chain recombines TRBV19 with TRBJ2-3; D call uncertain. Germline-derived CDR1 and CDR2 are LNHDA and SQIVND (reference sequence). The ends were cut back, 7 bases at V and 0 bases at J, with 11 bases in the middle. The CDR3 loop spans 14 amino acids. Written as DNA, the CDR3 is TGTGCCAGTACCCCCCGGGTTAGCACAGATACGCAGTATTTT. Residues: CASTPRVSTDTQYF.

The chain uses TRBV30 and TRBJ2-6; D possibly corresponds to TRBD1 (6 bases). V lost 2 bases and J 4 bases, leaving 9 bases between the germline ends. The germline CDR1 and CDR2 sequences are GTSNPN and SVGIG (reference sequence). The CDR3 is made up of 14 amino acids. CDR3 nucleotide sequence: TGTGCCTGGAGTCAGGGGTCGGGGGCCAACGTCCTGACTTTC. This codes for CAWSQGSGANVLTF.

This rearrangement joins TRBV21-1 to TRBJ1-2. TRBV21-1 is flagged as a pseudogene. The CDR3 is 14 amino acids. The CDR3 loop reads CAREGQRGDYGYTF. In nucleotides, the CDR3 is TGTGCCAGAGAGGGTCAGCGCGGGGACTATGGCTACACCTTC.

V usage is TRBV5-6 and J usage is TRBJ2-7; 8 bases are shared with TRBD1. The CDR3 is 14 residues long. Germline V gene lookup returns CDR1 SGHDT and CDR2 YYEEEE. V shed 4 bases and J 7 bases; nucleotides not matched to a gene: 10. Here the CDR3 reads CASSPGQGRWEQYF. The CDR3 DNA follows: TGTGCCAGCAGCCCCGGACAGGGTCGGTGGGAGCAGTACTTC.

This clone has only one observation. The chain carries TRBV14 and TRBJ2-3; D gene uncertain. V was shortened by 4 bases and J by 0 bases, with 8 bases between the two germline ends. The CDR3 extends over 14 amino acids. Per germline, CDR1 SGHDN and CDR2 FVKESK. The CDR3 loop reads CASSLGLSTDTQYF. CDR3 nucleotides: TGTGCCAGCAGCCTCGGTCTTAGCACAGATACGCAGTATTTT.

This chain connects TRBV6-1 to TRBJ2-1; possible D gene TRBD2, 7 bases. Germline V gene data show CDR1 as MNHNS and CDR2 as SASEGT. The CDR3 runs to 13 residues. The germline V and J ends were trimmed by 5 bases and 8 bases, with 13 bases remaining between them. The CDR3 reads CASSSRGADEQFF. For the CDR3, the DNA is TGTGCCAGCAGTTCCCGGGGGGCCGATGAGCAGTTCTTC.

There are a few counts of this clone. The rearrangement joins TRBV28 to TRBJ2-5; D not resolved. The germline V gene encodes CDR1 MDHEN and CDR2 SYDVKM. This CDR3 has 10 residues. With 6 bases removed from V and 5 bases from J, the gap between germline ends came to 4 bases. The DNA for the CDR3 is TGTGCCAGCAGCTTGGAGACCCAGTACTTC. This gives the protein CASSLETQYF.

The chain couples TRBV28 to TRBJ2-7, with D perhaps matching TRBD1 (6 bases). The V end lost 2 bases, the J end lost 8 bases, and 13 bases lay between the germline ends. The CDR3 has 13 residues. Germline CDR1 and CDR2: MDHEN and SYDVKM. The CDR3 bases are TGTGCCAGCAGTTTAGAGCAGGGGCCGAAGCAGTACTTC. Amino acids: CASSLEQGPKQYF.

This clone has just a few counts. For the CDR3, the DNA is TGCAGCGTGGGGGGACTAGCCAGCAATGAGCAGTTCTTC. Translating gives CSVGGLASNEQFF. V gene TRBV29-1 combines with J gene TRBJ2-1; 9 positions match TRBD2. V lost 6 bases and J lost 6; bases outside the gene matches: 6. CDR3 length: 13 residues. Germline loops: CDR1 SQVTM, CDR2 ANQGSEA.

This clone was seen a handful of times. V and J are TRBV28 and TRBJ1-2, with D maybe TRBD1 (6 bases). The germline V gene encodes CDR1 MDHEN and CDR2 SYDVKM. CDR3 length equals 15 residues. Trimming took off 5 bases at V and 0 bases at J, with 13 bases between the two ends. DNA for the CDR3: TGTGCCAGCAGTCCCGCCGGGACAACTAACTATGGCTACACCTTC. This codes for CASSPAGTTNYGYTF.

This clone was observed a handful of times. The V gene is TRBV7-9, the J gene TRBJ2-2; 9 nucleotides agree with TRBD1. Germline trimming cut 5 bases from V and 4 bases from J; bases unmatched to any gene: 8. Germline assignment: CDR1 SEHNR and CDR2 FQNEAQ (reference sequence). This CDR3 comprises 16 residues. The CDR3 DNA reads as TGTGCCAGCAGCCTCACAGGGGGCGTGTCCACCGGGGAGCTGTTTTTT. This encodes CASSLTGGVSTGELFF.